This TCR beta chain was identified in a study of control samples from healthy donors and cancer patients. The protocol was immunoSEQ multiplex PCR, while the TCRdb copy is restricted to in-frame clones and leaves out a portion. The table shows 60,000 to 75,000 clones, with approximately 89% occurring only once. CDR3 size: 15 residues. The V end was cut by 2 bases, the J end by 4 bases, with 14 bases between. CDR1 and CDR2 from the germline V gene are MNHNS and SASEGT. This sequence was found in a man aged 60 to 75 with colorectal cancer. This sequence joins TRBV6-1 and TRBJ1-1; unclear D gene. Sequenced material: PBMCs. CDR3 DNA: TGTGCCAGCAGTGAACAGGATTCGTACTCCACTGAAGCTTTCTTT. Translation gives CASSEQDSYSTEAFF.